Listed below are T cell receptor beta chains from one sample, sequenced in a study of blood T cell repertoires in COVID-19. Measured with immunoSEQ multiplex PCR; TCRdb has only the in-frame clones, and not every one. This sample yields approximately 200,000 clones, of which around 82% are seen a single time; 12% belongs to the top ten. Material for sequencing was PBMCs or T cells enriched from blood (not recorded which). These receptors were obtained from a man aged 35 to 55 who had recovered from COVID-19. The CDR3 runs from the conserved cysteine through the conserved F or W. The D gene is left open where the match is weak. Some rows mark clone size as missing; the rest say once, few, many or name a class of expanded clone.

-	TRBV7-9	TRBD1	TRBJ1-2	CASSLGTGNGYTF	TGTGCCAGCAGCTTAGGGACAGGGAATGGCTACACCTTC
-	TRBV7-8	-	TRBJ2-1	CASSLITPYYYSINNEQFF	TGTGCCAGCAGCTTAATTACTCCCTATTATTACTCTATTAACAATGAGCAGTTCTTC
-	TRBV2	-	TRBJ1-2	CASSESRGANYGYTF	TGTGCCAGCAGTGAGTCGCGGGGAGCCAACTATGGCTACACCTTC
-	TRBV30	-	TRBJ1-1	CAWSVVAEAFF	TGTGCCTGGAGTGTAGTAGCTGAAGCTTTCTTT
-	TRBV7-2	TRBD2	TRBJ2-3	CASSSLGGRADTQYF	TGTGCCAGCAGCTCCCTAGGCGGGAGAGCAGATACGCAGTATTTT
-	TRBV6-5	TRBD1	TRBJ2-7	CASSYSTTGGREQYF	TGTGCCAGCAGTTACTCCACGACAGGGGGCCGCGAGCAGTACTTC
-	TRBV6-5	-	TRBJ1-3	CASCRTAGNTIYF	TGTGCCAGCTGTCGGACAGCCGGAAACACCATATATTTT
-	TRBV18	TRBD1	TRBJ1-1	CASSPSTGTGRTEAFF	TGTGCCAGCTCACCTTCAACCGGGACAGGGAGAACTGAAGCTTTCTTT
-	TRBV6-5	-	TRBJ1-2	CASSYSVGDGGYTF	TGTGCCAGCAGTTATTCGGTAGGGGATGGTGGCTACACCTTC
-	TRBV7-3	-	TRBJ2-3	CASSLGGPDTQYF	TGTGCCAGCAGCTTGGGGGGACCAGATACGCAGTATTTT
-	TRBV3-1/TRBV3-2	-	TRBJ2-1	CASSEERPYNEQFF	TGTGCCAGCAGCGAGGAGCGGCCCTATAATGAGCAGTTCTTC
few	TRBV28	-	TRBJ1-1	CASSLWGGPNTEAFF	TGTGCCAGCAGTTTATGGGGGGGGCCGAACACTGAAGCTTTCTTT
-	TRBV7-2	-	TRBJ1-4	CASSSHATGNNEKLFF	TGTGCCAGCAGCTCCCACGCTACAGGGAACAATGAAAAACTGTTTTTT
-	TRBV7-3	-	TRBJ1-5	CASSFYYWQPQHF	TGTGCCAGCAGCTTCTATTATTGGCAGCCCCAGCATTTT
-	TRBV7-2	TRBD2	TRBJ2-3	CASSFPAGNTQYF	TGTGCCAGCAGCTTCCCAGCGGGAAATACGCAGTATTTT
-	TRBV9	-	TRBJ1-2	CASSVGGRADYGYTF	TGTGCCAGCAGCGTAGGCGGGCGGGCTGACTATGGCTACACCTTC
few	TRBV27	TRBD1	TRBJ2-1	CASSQGQFSSYNEQFF	TGTGCCAGCAGTCAGGGACAGTTCAGCTCCTACAATGAGCAGTTCTTC
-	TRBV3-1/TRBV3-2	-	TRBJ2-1	CASSQDYSSRDEQFF	TGTGCCAGCAGCCAAGATTACTCATCGCGGGATGAGCAGTTCTTC
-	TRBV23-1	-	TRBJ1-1	CASSQKRARTEAFF	TGCGCCAGCAGTCAAAAGCGGGCCCGCACTGAAGCTTTCTTT
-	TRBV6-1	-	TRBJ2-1	CASSEAGRVQFF	TGTGCCAGCAGTGAAGCCGGCAGGGTGCAGTTCTTC
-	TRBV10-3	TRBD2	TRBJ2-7	CAISESPSLAGVFEQYF	TGTGCCATCAGTGAGTCGCCGTCGTTAGCGGGAGTCTTCGAGCAGTACTTC
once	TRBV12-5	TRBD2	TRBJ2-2	CASGPNAGGNTGELFF	TGTGCTAGTGGTCCCAATGCGGGAGGCAACACCGGGGAGCTGTTTTTT
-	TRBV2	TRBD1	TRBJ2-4	CASSSNRDRGKNIQYF	TGTGCCAGCAGCTCGAACCGGGACAGGGGCAAAAACATTCAGTACTTC
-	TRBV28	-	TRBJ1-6	CASRQAWALHF	TGTGCCAGCCGACAGGCCTGGGCCCTCCACTTT
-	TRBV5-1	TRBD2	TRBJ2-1	CASSPGLADDEQFF	TGCGCCAGCAGCCCGGGACTAGCGGACGATGAGCAGTTCTTC
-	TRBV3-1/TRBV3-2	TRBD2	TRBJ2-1	CASSQAGGLANEQFF	TGTGCCAGCAGCCAGGCGGGAGGGCTAGCAAATGAGCAGTTCTTC
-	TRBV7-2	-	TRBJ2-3	CASSFFGTDTQYF	TGTGCCAGCAGCTTCTTCGGGACAGATACGCAGTATTTT
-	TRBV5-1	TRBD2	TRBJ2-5	CASSLWDTSGRAETQYF	TGCGCCAGCAGCTTGTGGGATACTAGCGGGAGGGCAGAGACCCAGTACTTC